The sequence of this TCR beta chain was determined in a study of cytomegalovirus exposure and HLA in healthy donors. PCR employed 60 Vbeta and 13 Jbeta primers. Clones were sequenced by immunoSEQ multiplex PCR, and TCRdb holds only the in-frame ones, with some missing. Among some 98,000 clones listed, approximately 70% were seen once. CDR3 length: 13 amino acids. CDR1 and CDR2 (germline): MNHEY, SMNVEV (reference sequence). Trimming cost V 4 bases and J 8 bases, with 11 bases left between them. The source material was PBMCs. V is TRBV27 and J is TRBJ1-4; possible D gene TRBD1, 6 bases. The clonotype originates from a man between 45 and 60 years old in good health and CMV-seronegative. The CDR3 DNA reads TGTGCCAGCAGTTCGCAGACAGGAGAAAAACTGTTTTTT. Its translation is CASSSQTGEKLFF. Variable domain in full (rest from reference TRBV27 and TRBJ1-4): EAQVTQNPRYLITVTGKKLTVTCSQNMNHEYMSWYRQDPGLGLRQIYYSMNVEVTDKGDVPEGYKVSRKEKRNFPLILESPSPNQTSLYFCASSSQTGEKLFFGSGTQLSVL.